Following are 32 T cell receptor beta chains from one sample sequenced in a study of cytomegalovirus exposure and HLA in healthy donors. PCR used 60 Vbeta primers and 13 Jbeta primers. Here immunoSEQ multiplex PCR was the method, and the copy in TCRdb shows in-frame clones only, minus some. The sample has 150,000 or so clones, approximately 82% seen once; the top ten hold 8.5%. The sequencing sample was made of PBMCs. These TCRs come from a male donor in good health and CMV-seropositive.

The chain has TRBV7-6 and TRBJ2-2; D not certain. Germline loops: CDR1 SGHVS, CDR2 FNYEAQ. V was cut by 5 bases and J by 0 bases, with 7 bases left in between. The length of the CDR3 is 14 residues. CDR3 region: CASSPSANTGELFF. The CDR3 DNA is TGTGCCAGCAGCCCAAGCGCGAACACCGGGGAGCTGTTTTTT.

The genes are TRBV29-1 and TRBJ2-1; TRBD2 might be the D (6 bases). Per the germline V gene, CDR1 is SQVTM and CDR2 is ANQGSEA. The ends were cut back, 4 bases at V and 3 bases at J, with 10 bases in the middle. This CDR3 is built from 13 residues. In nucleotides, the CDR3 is TGCAGCGTTGTCGGGGGAATCTACAATGAGCAGTTCTTC. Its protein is CSVVGGIYNEQFF.

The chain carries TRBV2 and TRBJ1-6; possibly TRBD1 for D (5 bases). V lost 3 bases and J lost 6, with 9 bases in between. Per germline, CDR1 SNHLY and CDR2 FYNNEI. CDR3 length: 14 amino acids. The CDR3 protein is CASSDRVSNSPLHF. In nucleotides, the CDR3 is TGTGCCAGCAGTGACAGGGTTAGTAATTCACCCCTCCACTTT.

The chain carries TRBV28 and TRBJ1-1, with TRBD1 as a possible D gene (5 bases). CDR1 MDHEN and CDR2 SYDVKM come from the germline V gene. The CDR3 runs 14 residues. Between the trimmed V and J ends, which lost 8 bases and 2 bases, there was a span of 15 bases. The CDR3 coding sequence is TGTGCCAGCTCATCGGGGGGACTTAACACTGAAGCTTTCTTT. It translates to CASSSGGLNTEAFF.

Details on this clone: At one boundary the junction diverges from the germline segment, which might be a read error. This CDR3 is CASSLGGGDRVLF. The CDR3 region has the DNA TGTGCCAGCAGCTTGGGAGGGGGGGACAGGGTTCTCTTC. The chain has TRBV5-5 and TRBJ2-1, with 9 bases identical to TRBD1. This CDR3 has 13 residues. Germline loops: CDR1 SGHKS, CDR2 YYEKEE (reference sequence).

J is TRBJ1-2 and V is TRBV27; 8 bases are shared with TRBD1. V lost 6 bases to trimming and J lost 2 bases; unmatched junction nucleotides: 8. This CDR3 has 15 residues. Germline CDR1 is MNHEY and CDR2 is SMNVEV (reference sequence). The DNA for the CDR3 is TGTGCCAGCAGGGAGACAGGGGCGGGAAACTATGGCTACACCTTC. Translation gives CASRETGAGNYGYTF.

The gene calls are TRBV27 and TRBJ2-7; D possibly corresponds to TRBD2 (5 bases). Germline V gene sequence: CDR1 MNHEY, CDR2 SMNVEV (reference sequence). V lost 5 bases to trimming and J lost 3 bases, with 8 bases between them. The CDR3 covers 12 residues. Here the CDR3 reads CASSLSGYEQYF. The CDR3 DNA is TGTGCCAGCAGTCTCAGCGGCTACGAGCAGTACTTC.

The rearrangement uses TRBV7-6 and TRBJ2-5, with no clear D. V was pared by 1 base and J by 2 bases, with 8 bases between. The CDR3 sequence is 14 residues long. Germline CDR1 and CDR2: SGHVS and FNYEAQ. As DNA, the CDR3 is TGTGCCAGCAGCTTAGGAGTGAAACAAGAGACCCAGTACTTC. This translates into CASSLGVKQETQYF.

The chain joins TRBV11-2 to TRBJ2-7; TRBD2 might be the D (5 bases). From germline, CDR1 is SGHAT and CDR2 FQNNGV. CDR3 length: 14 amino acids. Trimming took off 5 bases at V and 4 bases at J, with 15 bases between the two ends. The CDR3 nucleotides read TGTGCCAGCAGCCCTCTCGGGATAGGATACGAGCAGTACTTC. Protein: CASSPLGIGYEQYF.

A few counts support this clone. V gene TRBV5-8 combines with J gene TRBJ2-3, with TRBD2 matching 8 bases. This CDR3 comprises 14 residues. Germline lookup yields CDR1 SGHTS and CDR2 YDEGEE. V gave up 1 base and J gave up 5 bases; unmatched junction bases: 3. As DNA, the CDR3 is TGTGCCAGCAGCTTGAAGCGGGAGTTAGATACGCAGTATTTT. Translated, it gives CASSLKRELDTQYF. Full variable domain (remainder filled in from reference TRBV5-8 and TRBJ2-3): EAGVTQSPTHLIKTRGQQATLRCSPISGHTSVYWYQQALGLGLQFLLWYDEGEERNRGNFPPRFSGRQFPNYSSELNVNALELEDSALYLCASSLKRELDTQYFGPGTRLTVL.

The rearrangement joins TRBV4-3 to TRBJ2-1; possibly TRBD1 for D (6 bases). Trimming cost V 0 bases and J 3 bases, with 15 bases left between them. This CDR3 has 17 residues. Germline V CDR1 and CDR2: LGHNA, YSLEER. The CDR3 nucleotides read TGCGCCAGCAGCCAAGATCCCGCCAGGGGCGGCTACAATGAGCAGTTCTTC. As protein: CASSQDPARGGYNEQFF.

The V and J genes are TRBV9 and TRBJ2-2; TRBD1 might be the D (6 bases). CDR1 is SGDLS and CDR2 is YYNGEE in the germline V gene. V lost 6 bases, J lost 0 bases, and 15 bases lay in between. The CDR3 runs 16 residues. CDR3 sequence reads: CASNPQGQPNTGELFF. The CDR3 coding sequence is TGTGCCAGCAACCCTCAGGGACAACCGAACACCGGGGAGCTGTTTTTT.

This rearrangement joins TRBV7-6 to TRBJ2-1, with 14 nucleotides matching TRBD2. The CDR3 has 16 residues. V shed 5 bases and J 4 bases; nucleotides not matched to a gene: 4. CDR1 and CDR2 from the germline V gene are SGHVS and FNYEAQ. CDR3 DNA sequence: TGTGCCAGCAGCCGACTAGCGGGGGGGCGGTACAATGAGCAGTTCTTC. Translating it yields CASSRLAGGRYNEQFF.

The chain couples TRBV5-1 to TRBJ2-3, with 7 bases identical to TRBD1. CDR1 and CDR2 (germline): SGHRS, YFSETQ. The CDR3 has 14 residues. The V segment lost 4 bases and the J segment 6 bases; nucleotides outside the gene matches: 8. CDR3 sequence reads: CASSGDSRRDTQYF. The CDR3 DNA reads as TGCGCCAGCAGCGGGGACAGTCGCCGGGATACGCAGTATTTT.

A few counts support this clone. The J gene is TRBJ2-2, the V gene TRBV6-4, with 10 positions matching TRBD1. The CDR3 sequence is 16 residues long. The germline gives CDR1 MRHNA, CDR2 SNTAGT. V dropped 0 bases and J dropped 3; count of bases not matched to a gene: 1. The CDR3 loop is CASSDSGTGDTGELFF. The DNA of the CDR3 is TGTGCCAGCAGTGACTCCGGGACAGGGGACACCGGGGAGCTGTTTTTT.

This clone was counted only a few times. This chain's CDR3 is CAWSYTGYGAEAFF. Here the CDR3 DNA reads TGTGCCTGGAGTTATACAGGGTATGGAGCTGAAGCTTTCTTT. The rearrangement links TRBV30 to TRBJ1-1, with D possibly being TRBD1 (6 bases). Germline assignment: CDR1 GTSNPN and CDR2 SVGIG (reference sequence). The CDR3 contains 14 residues. The V end was cut by 2 bases, the J end by 6 bases, with 16 bases between.

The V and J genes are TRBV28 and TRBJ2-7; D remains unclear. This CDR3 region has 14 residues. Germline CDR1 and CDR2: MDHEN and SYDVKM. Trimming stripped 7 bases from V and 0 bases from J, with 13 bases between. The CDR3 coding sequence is TGTGCCAGCACGAGGAGCCCCCTCTCCTACGAGCAGTACTTC. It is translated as CASTRSPLSYEQYF.

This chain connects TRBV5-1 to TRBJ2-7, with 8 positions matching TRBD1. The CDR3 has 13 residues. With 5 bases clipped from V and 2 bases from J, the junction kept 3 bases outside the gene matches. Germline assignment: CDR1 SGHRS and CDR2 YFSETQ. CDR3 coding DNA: TGCGCCAGCAGACAGGACAGGGCCTACGAGCAGTACTTC. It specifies CASRQDRAYEQYF.

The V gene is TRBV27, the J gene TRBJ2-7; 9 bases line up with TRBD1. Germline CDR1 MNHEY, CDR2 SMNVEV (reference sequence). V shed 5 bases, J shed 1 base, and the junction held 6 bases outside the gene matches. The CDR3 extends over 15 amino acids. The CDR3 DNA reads TGTGCCAGCAGTAGGGACAGGGCGGGATCCTACGAGCAGTACTTC. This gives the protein CASSRDRAGSYEQYF.

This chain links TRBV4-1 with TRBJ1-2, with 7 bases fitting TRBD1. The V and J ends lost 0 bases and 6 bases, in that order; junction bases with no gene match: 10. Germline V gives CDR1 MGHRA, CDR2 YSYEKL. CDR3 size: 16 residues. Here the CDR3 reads CASSQDRGEQGDGYTF. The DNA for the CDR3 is TGCGCCAGCAGCCAAGATCGAGGGGAGCAGGGGGATGGCTACACCTTC.

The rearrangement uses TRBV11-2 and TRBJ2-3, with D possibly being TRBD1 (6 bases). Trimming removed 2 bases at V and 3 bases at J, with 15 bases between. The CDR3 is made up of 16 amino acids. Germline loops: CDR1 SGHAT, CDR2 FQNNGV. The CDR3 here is CASSLLGGDGTDTQYF. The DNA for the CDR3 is TGTGCCAGCAGCTTATTAGGGGGTGATGGAACAGATACGCAGTATTTT.

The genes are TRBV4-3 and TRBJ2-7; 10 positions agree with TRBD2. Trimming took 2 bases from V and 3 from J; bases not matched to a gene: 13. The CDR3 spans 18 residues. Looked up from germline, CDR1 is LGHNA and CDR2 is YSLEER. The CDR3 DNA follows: TGCGCCAGCAGCCAACTGCCGTCTAGCGGGAGTCCACACTACGAGCAGTACTTC. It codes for CASSQLPSSGSPHYEQYF.

CDR3 sequence reads: CASSVAGAGSYNEQFF. CDR3 in DNA: TGTGCCAGCAGCGTAGCTGGAGCGGGGAGCTACAATGAGCAGTTCTTC. This chain joins TRBV9 and TRBJ2-1, with TRBD2 matching 7 bases. Germline CDR1 is SGDLS and CDR2 is YYNGEE. This CDR3 comprises 16 residues. J was trimmed by 3 bases and V by 0 bases; bases with no gene match: 6.

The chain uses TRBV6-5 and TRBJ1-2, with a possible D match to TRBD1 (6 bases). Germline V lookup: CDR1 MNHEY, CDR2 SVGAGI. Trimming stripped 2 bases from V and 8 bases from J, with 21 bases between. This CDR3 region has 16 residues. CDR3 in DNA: TGTGCCAGCAGTTACGCCCTTTTCCAGGGGCGAGGGGGCTACACCTTC. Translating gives CASSYALFQGRGGYTF.

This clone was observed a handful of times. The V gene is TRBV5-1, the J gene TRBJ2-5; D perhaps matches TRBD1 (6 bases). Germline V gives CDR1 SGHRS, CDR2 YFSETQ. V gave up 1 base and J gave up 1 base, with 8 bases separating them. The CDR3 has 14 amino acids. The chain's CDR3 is CASSLIGGQETQYF. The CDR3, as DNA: TGCGCCAGCAGCTTGATAGGGGGCCAAGAGACCCAGTACTTC.

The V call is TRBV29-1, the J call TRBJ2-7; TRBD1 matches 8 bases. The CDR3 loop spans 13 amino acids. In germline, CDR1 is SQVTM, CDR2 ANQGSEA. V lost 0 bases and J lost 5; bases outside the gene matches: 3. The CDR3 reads CSVEDGQGNEQYF. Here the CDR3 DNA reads TGCAGCGTTGAAGATGGACAGGGTAACGAGCAGTACTTC.

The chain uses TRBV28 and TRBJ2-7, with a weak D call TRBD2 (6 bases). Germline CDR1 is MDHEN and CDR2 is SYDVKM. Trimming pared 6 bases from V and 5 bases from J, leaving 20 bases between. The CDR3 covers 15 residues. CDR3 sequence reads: CASSPSGTGRDEQYF. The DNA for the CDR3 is TGTGCCAGCAGCCCTTCCGGGACTGGCCGTGACGAGCAGTACTTC.

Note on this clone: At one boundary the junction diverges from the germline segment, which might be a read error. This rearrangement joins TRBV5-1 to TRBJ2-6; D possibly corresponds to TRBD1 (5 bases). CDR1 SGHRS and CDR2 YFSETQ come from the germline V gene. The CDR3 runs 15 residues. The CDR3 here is CASSLVGSGANGLTF. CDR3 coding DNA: TGCGCCAGCAGCTTGGTCGGGTCTGGGGCCAACGGCCTGACTTTC.

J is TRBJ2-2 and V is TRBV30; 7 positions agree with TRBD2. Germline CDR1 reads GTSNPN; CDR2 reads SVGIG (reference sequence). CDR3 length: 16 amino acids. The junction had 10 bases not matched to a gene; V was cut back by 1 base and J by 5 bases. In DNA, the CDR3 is TGTGCCTGGAGTGCAGTCGCGAATAGCGGGACCGGGGAGCTGTTTTTT. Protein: CAWSAVANSGTGELFF.

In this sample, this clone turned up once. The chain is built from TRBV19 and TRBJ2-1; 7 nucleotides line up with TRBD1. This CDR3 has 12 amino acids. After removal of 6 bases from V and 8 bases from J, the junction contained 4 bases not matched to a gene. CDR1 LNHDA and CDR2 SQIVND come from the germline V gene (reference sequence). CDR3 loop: CASSRTGDEQFF. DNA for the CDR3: TGTGCCAGTAGCCGAACAGGGGATGAGCAGTTCTTC.

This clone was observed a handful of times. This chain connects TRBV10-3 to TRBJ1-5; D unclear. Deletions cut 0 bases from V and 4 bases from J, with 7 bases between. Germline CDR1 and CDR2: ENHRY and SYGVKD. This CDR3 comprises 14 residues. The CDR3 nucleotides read TGTGCCATCAGTGAGTCTGCGGGAAATCAGCCCCAGCATTTT. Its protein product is CAISESAGNQPQHF.

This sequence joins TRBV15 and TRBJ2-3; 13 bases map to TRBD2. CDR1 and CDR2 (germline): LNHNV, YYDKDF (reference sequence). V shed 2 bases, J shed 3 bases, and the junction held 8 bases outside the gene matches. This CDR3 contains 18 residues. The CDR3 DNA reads TGTGCCACCAGCAGACGCTCCTTACTAGCGGGGGGGACAGATACGCAGTATTTT. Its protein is CATSRRSLLAGGTDTQYF.